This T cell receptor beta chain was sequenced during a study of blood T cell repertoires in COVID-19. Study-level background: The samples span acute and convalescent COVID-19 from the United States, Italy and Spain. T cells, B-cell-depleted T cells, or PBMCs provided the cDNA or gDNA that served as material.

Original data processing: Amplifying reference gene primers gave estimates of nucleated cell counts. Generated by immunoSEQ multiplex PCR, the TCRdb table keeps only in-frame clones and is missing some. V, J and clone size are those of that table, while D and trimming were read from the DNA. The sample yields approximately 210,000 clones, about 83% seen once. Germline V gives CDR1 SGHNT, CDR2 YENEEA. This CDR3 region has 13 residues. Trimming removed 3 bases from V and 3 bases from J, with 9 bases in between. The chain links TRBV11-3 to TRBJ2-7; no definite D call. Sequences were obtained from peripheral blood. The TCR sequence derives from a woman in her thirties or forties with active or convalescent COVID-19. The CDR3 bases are TGTGCCAGCAGCTTTTCCGGCGGCTACGAGCAGTACTTC. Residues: CASSFSGGYEQYF.